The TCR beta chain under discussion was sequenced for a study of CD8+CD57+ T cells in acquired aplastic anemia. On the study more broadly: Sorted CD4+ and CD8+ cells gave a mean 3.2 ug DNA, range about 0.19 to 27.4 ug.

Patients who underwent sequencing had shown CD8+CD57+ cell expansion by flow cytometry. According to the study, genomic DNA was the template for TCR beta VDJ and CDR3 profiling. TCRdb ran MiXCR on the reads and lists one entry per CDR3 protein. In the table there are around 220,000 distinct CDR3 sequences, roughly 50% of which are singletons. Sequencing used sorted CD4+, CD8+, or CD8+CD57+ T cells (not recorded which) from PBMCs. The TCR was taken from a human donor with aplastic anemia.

The CDR3 bases are TGTGCCAGCAGCCCCCGGACAGGGTGGAACACTGAAGCTTTCTTT. Amino acids: CASSPRTGWNTEAFF. The V and J genes are TRBV7-7 and TRBJ1-1, with TRBD1 matching 8 bases. This CDR3 region has 15 residues. Germline trimming cut 5 bases from V and 1 base from J; bases unmatched to any gene: 6. CDR1 is SSHAT, CDR2 FNYEAQ, per germline (reference sequence).